The entry below gives a single T cell receptor (beta chain) sequence along with its context. PCR amplification relied on 60 Vbeta primers (plus 13 Jbeta primers). This table comes from immunoSEQ multiplex PCR, and its TCRdb copy is limited to in-frame clones, with some not included. This table holds fewer than 120,000 clones, 86% found once. The source of the sample is a study of cytomegalovirus exposure and HLA in healthy donors. CDR3 length: 14 amino acids. Germline CDR1 and CDR2: SEHNR and FQNEAQ (reference sequence). Deletions cut 7 bases from V and 6 bases from J, with 18 bases between. This chain links TRBV7-9 with TRBJ1-2; the D gene is possibly TRBD1 (5 bases). This TCR was sampled from a man aged 35 to 55 in good health and CMV-seronegative. Sequenced material: PBMCs. CDR3 nucleotides: TGTGCCAGCACCCCGTCGGGGGGGAAGGATGGCTACACCTTC. It is translated as CASTPSGGKDGYTF.